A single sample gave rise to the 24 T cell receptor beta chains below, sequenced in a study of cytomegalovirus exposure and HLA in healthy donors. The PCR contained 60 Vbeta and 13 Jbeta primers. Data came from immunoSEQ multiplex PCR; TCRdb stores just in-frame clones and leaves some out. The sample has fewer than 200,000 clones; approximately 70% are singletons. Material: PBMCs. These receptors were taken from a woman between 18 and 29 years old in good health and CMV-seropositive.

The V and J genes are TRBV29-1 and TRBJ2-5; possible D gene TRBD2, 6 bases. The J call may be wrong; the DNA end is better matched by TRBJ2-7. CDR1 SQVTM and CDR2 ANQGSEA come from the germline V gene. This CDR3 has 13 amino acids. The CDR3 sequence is CSVEAGPTYEQYF. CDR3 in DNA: TGCAGCGTTGAGGCGGGGCCGACCTACGAGCAGTACTTC.

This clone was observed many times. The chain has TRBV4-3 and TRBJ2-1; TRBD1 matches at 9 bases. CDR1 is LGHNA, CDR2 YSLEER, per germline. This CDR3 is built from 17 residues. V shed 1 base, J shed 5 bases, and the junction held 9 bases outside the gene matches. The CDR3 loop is CASSQGIRDREDNEQFF. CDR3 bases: TGCGCCAGCAGCCAAGGTATCCGGGACAGGGAGGACAATGAGCAGTTCTTC.

The CDR3 DNA sequence: TGTGCCAGTAGTTCAGGGGGCGCGAGTTCACCCCTCCACTTT. Translation: CASSSGGASSPLHF. The chain uses TRBV19 and TRBJ1-6; 8 bases match TRBD1. J lost 9 bases, V lost 5 bases, and 6 bases had no gene match. Germline V lookup: CDR1 LNHDA, CDR2 SQIVND (reference sequence). There are 14 residues in the CDR3.

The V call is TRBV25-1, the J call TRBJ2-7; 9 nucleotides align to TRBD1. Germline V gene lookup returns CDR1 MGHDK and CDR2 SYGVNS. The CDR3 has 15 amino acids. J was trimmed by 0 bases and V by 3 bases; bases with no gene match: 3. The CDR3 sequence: CASSEGTGSSYEQYF. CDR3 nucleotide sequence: TGTGCCAGCAGTGAGGGGACAGGGAGCTCCTACGAGCAGTACTTC.

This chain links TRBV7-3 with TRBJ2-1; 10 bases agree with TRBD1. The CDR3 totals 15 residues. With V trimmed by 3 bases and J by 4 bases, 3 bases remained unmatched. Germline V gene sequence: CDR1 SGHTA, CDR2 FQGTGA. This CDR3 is CASSLGQGLYNEQFF. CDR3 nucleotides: TGTGCCAGCAGCTTGGGACAGGGGTTGTACAATGAGCAGTTCTTC.

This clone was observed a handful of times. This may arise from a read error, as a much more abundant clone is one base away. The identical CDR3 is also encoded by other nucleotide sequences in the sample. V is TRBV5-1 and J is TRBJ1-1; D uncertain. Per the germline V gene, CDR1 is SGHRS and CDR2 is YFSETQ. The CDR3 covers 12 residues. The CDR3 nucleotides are TGTGCCAGCAGCCCCTCAGGTACTGAAGCTTTCTTT. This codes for CASSPSGTEAFF. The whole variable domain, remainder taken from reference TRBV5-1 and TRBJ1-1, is KAGVTQTPRYLIKTRGQQVTLSCSPISGHRSVSWYQQTPGQGLQFLFEYFSETQRNKGNFPGRFSGRQFSNSRSEMNVSTLELGDSALYLCASSPSGTEAFFGQGTRLTVV.

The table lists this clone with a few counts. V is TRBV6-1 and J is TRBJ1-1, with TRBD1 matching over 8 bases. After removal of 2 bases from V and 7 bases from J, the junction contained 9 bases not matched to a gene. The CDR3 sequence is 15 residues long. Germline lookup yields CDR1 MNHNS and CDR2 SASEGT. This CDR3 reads CASSEQIGQGSEAFF. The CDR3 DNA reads TGTGCCAGCAGTGAACAGATTGGACAGGGTAGTGAAGCTTTCTTT.

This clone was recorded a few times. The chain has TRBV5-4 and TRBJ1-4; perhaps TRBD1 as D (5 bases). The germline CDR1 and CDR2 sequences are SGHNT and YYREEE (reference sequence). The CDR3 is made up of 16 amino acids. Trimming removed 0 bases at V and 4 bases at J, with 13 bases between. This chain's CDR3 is CASSLGGREDNEKLFF. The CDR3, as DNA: TGTGCCAGCAGCTTGGGTGGCAGGGAGGATAATGAAAAACTGTTTTTT.

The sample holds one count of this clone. CDR3 in amino acids: CASSYGRGWEQYF. The DNA of the CDR3 is TGTGCCAGCAGTTACGGGCGGGGGTGGGAGCAGTACTTC. The rearrangement uses TRBV6-6 and TRBJ2-7; 7 nucleotides agree with TRBD2. J lost 7 bases, V lost 2 bases, and 5 bases had no gene match. Germline values: CDR1 MNHNY, CDR2 SVGAGI (reference sequence). The CDR3 contains 13 residues.

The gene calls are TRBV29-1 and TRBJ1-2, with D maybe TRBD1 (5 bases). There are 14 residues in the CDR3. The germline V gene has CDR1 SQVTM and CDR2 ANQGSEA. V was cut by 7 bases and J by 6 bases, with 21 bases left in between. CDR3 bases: TGCAGCGCAGGGACTGATGCCGTCTTTGATGGCTACACCTTC. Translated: CSAGTDAVFDGYTF.

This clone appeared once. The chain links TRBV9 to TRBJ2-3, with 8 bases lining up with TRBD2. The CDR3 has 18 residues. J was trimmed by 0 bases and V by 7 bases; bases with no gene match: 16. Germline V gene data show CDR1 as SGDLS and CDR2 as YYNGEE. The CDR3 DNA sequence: TGTGCCAGCGGAAACGGGGGGGACCCCTCGCCTAGCACAGATACGCAGTATTTT. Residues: CASGNGGDPSPSTDTQYF.

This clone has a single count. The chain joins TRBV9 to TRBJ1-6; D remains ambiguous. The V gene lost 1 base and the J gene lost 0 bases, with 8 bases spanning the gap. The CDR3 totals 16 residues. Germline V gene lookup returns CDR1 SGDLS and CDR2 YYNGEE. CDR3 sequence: CASSVQQSSYNSPLHF. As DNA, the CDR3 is TGTGCCAGCAGCGTACAACAGAGCTCCTATAATTCACCCCTCCACTTT.

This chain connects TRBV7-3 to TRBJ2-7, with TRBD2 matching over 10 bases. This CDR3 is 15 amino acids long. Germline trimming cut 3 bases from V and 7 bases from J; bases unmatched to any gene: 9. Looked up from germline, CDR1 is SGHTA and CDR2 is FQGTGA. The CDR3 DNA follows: TGTGCCAGCAGCTTCTCGGGTAGCGGGGGGCAGGAGCAGTACTTC. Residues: CASSFSGSGGQEQYF.

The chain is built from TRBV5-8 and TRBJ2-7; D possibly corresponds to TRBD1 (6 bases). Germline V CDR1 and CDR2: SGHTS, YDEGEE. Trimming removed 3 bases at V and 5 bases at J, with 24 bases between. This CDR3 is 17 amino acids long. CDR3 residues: CASSSGHPRMSLHEQYF. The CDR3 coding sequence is TGTGCCAGCAGCTCGGGACACCCTCGAATGTCTCTCCACGAGCAGTACTTC.

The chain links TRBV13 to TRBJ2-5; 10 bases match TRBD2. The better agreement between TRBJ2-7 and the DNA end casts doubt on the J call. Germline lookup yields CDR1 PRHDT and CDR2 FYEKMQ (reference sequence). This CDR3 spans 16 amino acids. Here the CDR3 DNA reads TGTGCCAGCAGCTTAGGGTCTAGCGGGAGACCTTACGAGCAGTACTTC. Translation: CASSLGSSGRPYEQYF.

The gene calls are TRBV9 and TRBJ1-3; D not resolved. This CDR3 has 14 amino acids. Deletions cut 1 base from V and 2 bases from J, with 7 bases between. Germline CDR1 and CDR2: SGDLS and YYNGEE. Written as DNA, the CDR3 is TGTGCCAGCAGCGTAAGCGCCGCTGGAAACACCATATATTTT. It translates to CASSVSAAGNTIYF. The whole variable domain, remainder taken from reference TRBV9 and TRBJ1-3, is DSGVTQTPKHLITATGQRVTLRCSPRSGDLSVYWYQQSLDQGLQFLIQYYNGEERAKGNILERFSAQQFPDLHSELNLSSLELGDSALYFCASSVSAAGNTIYFGEGSWLTVV.

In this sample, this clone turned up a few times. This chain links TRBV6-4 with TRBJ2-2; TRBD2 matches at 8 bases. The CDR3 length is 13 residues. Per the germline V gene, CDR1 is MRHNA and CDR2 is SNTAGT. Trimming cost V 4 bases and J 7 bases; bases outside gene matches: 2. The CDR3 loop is CASSAGTSGELFF. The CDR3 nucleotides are TGTGCCAGCAGTGCCGGGACTAGCGGGGAGCTGTTTTTT.

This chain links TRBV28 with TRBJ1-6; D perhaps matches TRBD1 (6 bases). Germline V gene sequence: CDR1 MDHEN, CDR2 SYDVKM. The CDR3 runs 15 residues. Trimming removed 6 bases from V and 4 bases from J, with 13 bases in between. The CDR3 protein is CASSARGQYNSPLHF. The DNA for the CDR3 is TGTGCCAGCAGCGCCCGCGGACAGTATAATTCACCCCTCCACTTT.

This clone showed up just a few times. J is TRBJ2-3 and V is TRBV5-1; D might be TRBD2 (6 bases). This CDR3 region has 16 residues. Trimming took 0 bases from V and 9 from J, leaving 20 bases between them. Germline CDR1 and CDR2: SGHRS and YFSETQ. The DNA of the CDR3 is TGCGCCAGCAGCTTGGGGGGGGATCCCACCTCACAGACGCAGTATTTT. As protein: CASSLGGDPTSQTQYF.

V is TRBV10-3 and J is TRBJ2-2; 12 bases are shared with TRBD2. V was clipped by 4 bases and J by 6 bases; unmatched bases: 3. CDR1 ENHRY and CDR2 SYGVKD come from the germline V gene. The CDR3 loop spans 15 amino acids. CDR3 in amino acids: CAISGSSGGAGELFF. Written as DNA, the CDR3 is TGTGCCATCAGTGGATCTAGCGGGGGGGCCGGGGAGCTGTTTTTT.

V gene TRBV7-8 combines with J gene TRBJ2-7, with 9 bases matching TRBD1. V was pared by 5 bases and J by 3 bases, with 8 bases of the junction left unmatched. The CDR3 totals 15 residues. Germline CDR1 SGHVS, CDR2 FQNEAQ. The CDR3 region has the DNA TGTGCCAGCAGCACCTCCGGGACAGGGAGCTACGAGCAGTACTTC. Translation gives CASSTSGTGSYEQYF.

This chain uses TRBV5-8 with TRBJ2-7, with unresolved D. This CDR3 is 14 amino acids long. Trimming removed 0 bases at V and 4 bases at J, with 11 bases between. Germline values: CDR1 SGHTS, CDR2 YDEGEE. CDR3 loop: CASSLGGFEYEQYF. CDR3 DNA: TGTGCCAGCAGCTTGGGTGGTTTTGAGTACGAGCAGTACTTC.

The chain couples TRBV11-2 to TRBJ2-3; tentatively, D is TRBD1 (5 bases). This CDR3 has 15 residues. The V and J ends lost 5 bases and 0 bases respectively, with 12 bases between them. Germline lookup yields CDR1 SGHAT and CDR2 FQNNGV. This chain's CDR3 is CASSPFDRSTDTQYF. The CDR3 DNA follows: TGTGCCAGCAGCCCCTTCGACAGAAGCACAGATACGCAGTATTTT. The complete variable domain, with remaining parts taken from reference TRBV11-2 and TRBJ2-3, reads EAGVAQSPRYKIIEKRQSVAFWCNPISGHATLYWYQQILGQGPKLLIQFQNNGVVDDSQLPKDRFSAERLKGVDSTLKIQPAKLEDSAVYLCASSPFDRSTDTQYFGPGTRLTVL.

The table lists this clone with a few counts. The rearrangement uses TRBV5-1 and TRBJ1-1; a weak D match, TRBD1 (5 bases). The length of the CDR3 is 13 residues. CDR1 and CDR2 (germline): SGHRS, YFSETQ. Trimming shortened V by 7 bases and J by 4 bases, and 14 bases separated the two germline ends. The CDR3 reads CASALGASTEAFF. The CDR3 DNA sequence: TGCGCCAGCGCCCTAGGGGCCAGCACTGAAGCTTTCTTT. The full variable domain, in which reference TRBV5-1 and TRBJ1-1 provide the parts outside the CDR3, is KAGVTQTPRYLIKTRGQQVTLSCSPISGHRSVSWYQQTPGQGLQFLFEYFSETQRNKGNFPGRFSGRQFSNSRSEMNVSTLELGDSALYLCASALGASTEAFFGQGTRLTVV.